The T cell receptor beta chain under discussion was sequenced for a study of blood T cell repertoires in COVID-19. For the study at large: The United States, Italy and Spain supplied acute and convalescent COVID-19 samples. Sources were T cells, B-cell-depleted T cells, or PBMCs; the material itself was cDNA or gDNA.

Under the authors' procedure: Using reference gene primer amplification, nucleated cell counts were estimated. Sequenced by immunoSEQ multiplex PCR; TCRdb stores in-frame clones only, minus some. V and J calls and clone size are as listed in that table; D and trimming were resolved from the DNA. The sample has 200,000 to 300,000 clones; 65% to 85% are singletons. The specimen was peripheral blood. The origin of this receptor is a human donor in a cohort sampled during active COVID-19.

CDR3 DNA: TGTGCCACCGTCAGGGGTACGAGCAATCAGCCCCAGCATTTT. It yields the protein CATVRGTSNQPQHF. The rearrangement joins TRBV6-5 to TRBJ1-5, with D perhaps TRBD1 (6 bases). V was clipped by 10 bases and J by 1 base, with 14 bases between them. CDR3 length equals 14 residues. From germline, CDR1 is MNHEY and CDR2 SVGAGI.